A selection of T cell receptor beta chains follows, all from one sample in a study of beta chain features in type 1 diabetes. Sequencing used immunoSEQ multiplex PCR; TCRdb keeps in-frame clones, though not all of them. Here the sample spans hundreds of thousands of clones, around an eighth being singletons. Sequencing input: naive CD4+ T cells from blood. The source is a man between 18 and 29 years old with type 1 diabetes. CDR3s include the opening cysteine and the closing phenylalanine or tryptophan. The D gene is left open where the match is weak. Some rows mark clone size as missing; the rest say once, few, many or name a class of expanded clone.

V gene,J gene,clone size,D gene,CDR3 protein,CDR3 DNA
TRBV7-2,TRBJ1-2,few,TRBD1,CASSLRDRGLYGYTF,TGTGCCAGCAGCCTCCGGGACAGGGGGCTCTATGGCTACACCTTC
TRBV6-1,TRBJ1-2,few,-,CASNWGRLLYGYTF,TGTGCCAGCAACTGGGGACGTCTCCTCTATGGCTACACCTTC
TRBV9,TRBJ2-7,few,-,CASSVGAGTYEQYF,TGTGCCAGCAGCGTAGGGGCTGGGACCTACGAGCAGTACTTC
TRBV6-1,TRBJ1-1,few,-,CASSEAQWYIREAFF,TGTGCCAGCAGTGAAGCGCAGTGGTACATCAGAGAAGCTTTCTTT
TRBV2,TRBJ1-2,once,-,CASSNQGNYGYTF,TGTGCCAGCAGTAACCAGGGGAACTATGGCTACACCTTC
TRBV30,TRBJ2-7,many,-,CAWSPPDPIYEQYF,TGTGCCTGGAGCCCACCGGACCCTATCTACGAGCAGTACTTC
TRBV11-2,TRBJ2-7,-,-,CASSLDKTGEQYF,TGTGCCAGCAGCTTAGATAAGACGGGAGAGCAGTACTTC
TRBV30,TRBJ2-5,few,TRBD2,CAWSPSGGTQYF,TGTGCCTGGAGTCCTAGCGGGGGGACCCAGTACTTC
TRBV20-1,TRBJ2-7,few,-,CSARGQVLEYF,TGCAGTGCTAGAGGACAGGTTTTAGAATACTTC
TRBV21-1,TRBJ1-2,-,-,CASSDGVGSNYGYTF,TGTGCCAGCAGCGACGGTGTGGGGTCTAACTATGGCTACACCTTC
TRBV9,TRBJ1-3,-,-,CASSVENSGNTIYF,TGTGCCAGCAGCGTAGAGAACAGTGGAAACACCATATATTTT
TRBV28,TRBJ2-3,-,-,CASSLGGSTDTQYF,TGTGCCAGCAGTTTAGGGGGTTCCACAGATACGCAGTATTTT
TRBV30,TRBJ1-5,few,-,CAWSHQSSNQPQHF,TGTGCCTGGAGTCATCAAAGTAGCAATCAGCCCCAGCATTTT
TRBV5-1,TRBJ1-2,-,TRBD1,CASSYRGPGYGYTF,TGCGCCAGCAGCTACAGGGGGCCAGGCTATGGCTACACCTTC
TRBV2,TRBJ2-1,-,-,CASSELVVRQQFF,TGTGCCAGCAGTGAATTGGTGGTCCGGCAGCAGTTCTTC
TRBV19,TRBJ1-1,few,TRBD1,CASSPLDRDEAFF,TGTGCCAGTAGCCCACTCGACAGGGATGAAGCTTTCTTT
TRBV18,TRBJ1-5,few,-,CASSPVGLGNQPQHF,TGTGCCAGCTCACCCGTGGGGCTAGGAAATCAGCCCCAGCATTTT
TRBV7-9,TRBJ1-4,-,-,CASSSAGGEKLFF,TGTGCCAGCAGTTCAGCGGGGGGTGAAAAACTGTTTTTT
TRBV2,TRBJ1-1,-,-,CATRDARSEAFF,TGTGCCACCCGTGACGCACGGAGTGAAGCTTTCTTT
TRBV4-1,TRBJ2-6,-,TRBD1,CASSQDLNRGLSGANVLTF,TGCGCCAGCAGCCAAGATTTAAACAGGGGGCTCTCTGGGGCCAACGTCCTGACTTTC
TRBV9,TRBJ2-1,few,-,CASSPRGGAGPHEQFF,TGTGCCAGCAGCCCCCGAGGGGGGGCCGGCCCCCATGAGCAGTTCTTC
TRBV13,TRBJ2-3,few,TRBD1,CASSLGQGQDTQYF,TGTGCCAGCAGCCTCGGACAGGGCCAAGATACGCAGTATTTT
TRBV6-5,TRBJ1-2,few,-,CASSRLQGYTF,TGTGCCAGCAGTCGACTGCAGGGCTACACCTTC
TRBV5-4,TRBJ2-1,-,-,CASSLDPYNEQFF,TGTGCCAGCAGCCTGGACCCCTACAATGAGCAGTTCTTC
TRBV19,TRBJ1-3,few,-,CASSMDRSSGNTIYF,TGTGCCAGTAGTATGGACCGCTCCTCTGGAAACACCATATATTTT
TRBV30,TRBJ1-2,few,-,CAWRVRSGGGYTF,TGTGCCTGGAGGGTCCGGTCGGGGGGTGGCTACACCTTC
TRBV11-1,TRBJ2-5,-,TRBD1,CASSPDRDQETQYF,TGTGCCAGCAGCCCCGACAGGGATCAGGAGACCCAGTACTTC
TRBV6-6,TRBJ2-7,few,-,CASSYSIQSREQYF,TGTGCCAGCAGTTACTCGATACAGTCGCGGGAGCAGTACTTC
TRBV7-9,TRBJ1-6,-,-,CASNGNSPLHF,TGTGCCAGCAACGGGAATTCACCCCTCCACTTT
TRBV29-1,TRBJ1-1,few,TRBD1,CSVTGTAFPEAFF,TGCAGCGTTACCGGGACAGCCTTCCCTGAAGCTTTCTTT
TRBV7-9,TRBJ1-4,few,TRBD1,CASSFGTGTNEKLFF,TGTGCCAGCAGCTTCGGGACAGGGACTAATGAAAAACTGTTTTTT
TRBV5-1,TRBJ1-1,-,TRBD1,CASSPGQGAGTEAFF,TGCGCCAGCAGCCCTGGACAGGGGGCTGGCACTGAAGCTTTCTTT
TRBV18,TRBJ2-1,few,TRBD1,CASSPGTGAGEQFF,TGTGCCAGCTCGCCCGGGACAGGGGCTGGAGAGCAGTTCTTC
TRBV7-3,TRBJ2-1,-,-,CASSSRRSLVDNEQFF,TGTGCCAGCAGCTCGCGAAGGTCCTTGGTTGACAATGAGCAGTTCTTC
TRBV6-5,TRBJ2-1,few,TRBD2,CASSPTSGGTNEQFF,TGTGCCAGCAGCCCAACTAGCGGGGGGACCAATGAGCAGTTCTTC